One sample yielded the 20 T cell receptor beta chains listed below, sequenced in a study of CD8+ T cells in alopecia areata. Reverse transcription of extracted RNA yielded cDNA, which provided the sequencing template. The table came from immunoSEQ multiplex PCR; TCRdb's copy has only in-frame clones and leaves some out. Counted here are some 190,000 clones, about half occurring once; the ten biggest clones make up over 9%. Treatment meaning: oral pan-JAK inhibitor, 5-10 mg twice daily. This specimen consisted of CD8+ T cells sorted from blood, obtained between weeks 51 and 52, from a patient treated with tofacitinib. The receptors here all came from a human donor with alopecia areata.

The sample holds a few counts of this clone. CDR3 in amino acids: CASSLGQGVGYTF. In nucleotides, the CDR3 is TGCGCCAGCAGCTTGGGACAGGGGGTTGGCTACACCTTC. The genes are TRBV5-1 and TRBJ1-2, with 9 positions matching TRBD1. Germline lookup yields CDR1 SGHRS and CDR2 YFSETQ. V lost 0 bases and J lost 7; bases outside the gene matches: 1. There are 13 residues in the CDR3.

The chain recombines TRBV10-3 with TRBJ2-5; D is possibly TRBD2 (6 bases). The CDR3 has 12 amino acids. The V gene's germline CDR1 is ENHRY and CDR2 SYGVKD. Trimming removed 10 bases at V and 3 bases at J, with 12 bases between. DNA of the CDR3: TGTGCCACAGGGACTTTTAAAGAGACCCAGTACTTC. Translation gives CATGTFKETQYF.

This clone was seen a handful of times. V is TRBV30 and J is TRBJ2-7; D call uncertain. This CDR3 has 12 amino acids. The germline V gene encodes CDR1 GTSNPN and CDR2 SVGIG (reference sequence). Trimming stripped 0 bases from V and 2 bases from J, with 5 bases between. The CDR3 DNA sequence: TGTGCCTGGAGTGTACTGGCCTACGAGCAGTACTTC. Translated: CAWSVLAYEQYF. Full variable domain (remainder filled in from reference TRBV30 and TRBJ2-7): SQTIHQWPATLVQPVGSPLSLECTVEGTSNPNLYWYRQAAGRGLQLLFYSVGIGQISSEVPQNLSASRPQDRQFILSSKKLLLSDSGFYLCAWSVLAYEQYFGPGTRLTVT.

The V and J genes are TRBV7-6 and TRBJ2-3, with D unresolved. Germline V CDR1 and CDR2: SGHVS, FNYEAQ. The CDR3 extends over 15 amino acids. Trimming removed 1 base from V and 5 bases from J, with 13 bases in between. The CDR3 DNA sequence: TGTGCCAGCAGCTTAGGGACGGCCGATCGAGATACGCAGTATTTT. It codes for CASSLGTADRDTQYF.

The rearrangement uses TRBV13 and TRBJ2-7; D uncertain. The CDR3 contains 12 residues. The germline V gene has CDR1 PRHDT and CDR2 FYEKMQ (reference sequence). V shed 4 bases and J shed 6 bases, with 10 bases lying between them. CDR3 sequence: CASSSSPSEQYF. DNA of the CDR3: TGTGCCAGCAGCTCCTCCCCTAGCGAGCAGTACTTC.

This clone was counted a few times. The chain carries TRBV19 and TRBJ1-5; D call uncertain. The CDR3 contains 14 residues. V was trimmed by 5 bases and J by 5 bases, leaving 13 bases between them. The germline CDR1 and CDR2 sequences are LNHDA and SQIVND (reference sequence). The CDR3 spells CASSASTADQPQHF. In DNA form, the CDR3 reads TGTGCCAGTAGTGCCTCAACAGCCGATCAGCCCCAGCATTTT.

This clone was recorded a few times. V and J are TRBV2 and TRBJ2-7, with D unresolved. The CDR3 is made up of 14 amino acids. Trimming pared 1 base from V and 4 bases from J, leaving 11 bases between. CDR1 and CDR2 from the germline V gene are SNHLY and FYNNEI. Here the CDR3 reads CASSEGVFGYEQYF. CDR3 sequence (DNA): TGTGCCAGCAGTGAAGGGGTTTTCGGGTACGAGCAGTACTTC. The entire variable domain, with the rest obtained from reference TRBV2 and TRBJ2-7, is as follows: EPEVTQTPSHQVTQMGQEVILRCVPISNHLYFYWYRQILGQKVEFLVSFYNNEISEKSEIFDDQFSVERPDGSNFTLKIRSTKLEDSAMYFCASSEGVFGYEQYFGPGTRLTVT.

This chain connects TRBV29-1 to TRBJ1-1, with 7 nucleotides matching TRBD1. This CDR3 contains 13 residues. Germline CDR1 is SQVTM and CDR2 is ANQGSEA. J lost 5 bases, V lost 7 bases, and 10 bases had no gene match. The CDR3 is CSAETGLGTEAFF. The CDR3 DNA sequence: TGCAGCGCCGAGACAGGGCTGGGGACTGAAGCTTTCTTT.

This chain links TRBV27 with TRBJ1-1; D gene uncertain. Trimming pared 2 bases from V and 1 base from J, leaving 11 bases between. The germline gives CDR1 MNHEY, CDR2 SMNVEV (reference sequence). This CDR3 comprises 15 residues. The CDR3, as DNA: TGTGCCAGCAGTTTAGGTAGGGAGAGGAACACTGAAGCTTTCTTT. This encodes CASSLGRERNTEAFF.

The sample holds a few counts of this clone. The rearrangement joins TRBV29-1 to TRBJ2-7; 8 bases are a match to TRBD1. CDR3 length: 13 amino acids. V shed 7 bases, J shed 2 bases, and the junction held 7 bases outside the gene matches. CDR1 is SQVTM, CDR2 ANQGSEA, per germline. CDR3 sequence reads: CSAVTGVTYEQYF. The CDR3 coding sequence is TGCAGCGCCGTGACAGGGGTAACCTACGAGCAGTACTTC.

This rearrangement joins TRBV5-1 to TRBJ2-2, with D tentatively TRBD2 (6 bases). Per germline, CDR1 SGHRS and CDR2 YFSETQ. The V end was cut by 3 bases, the J end by 7 bases, with 13 bases between. The CDR3 is 14 residues long. CDR3 bases: TGCGCCAGCAGCTCGGCGGGGCAGGGCGGGGAGCTGTTTTTT. Protein sequence: CASSSAGQGGELFF.

V is TRBV5-6 and J is TRBJ1-3, with D possibly being TRBD1 (5 bases). The CDR3 length is 18 residues. Germline V gene data show CDR1 as SGHDT and CDR2 as YYEEEE. Trimming cost V 2 bases and J 3 bases, with 21 bases left between them. The CDR3 DNA sequence: TGTGCCAGCAGCTTAGGGACCGGACCGGAGGGGATTGGAAACACCATATATTTT. This encodes CASSLGTGPEGIGNTIYF.

This clone has only a few counts. The chain links TRBV10-3 to TRBJ2-5, with 7 bases fitting TRBD2. Germline V gene sequence: CDR1 ENHRY, CDR2 SYGVKD. This CDR3 is 14 amino acids long. Germline trimming cut 6 bases from V and 1 base from J; bases unmatched to any gene: 5. CDR3 in DNA: TGTGCCATCAGCCAAGCGGGGAGCCAAGAGACCCAGTACTTC. This codes for CAISQAGSQETQYF.

This clone was counted between two and nine times. V usage is TRBV9 and J usage is TRBJ2-1; the D gene could be TRBD1 or TRBD2 (6 bases each). V lost 0 bases and J lost 6, with 10 bases in between. CDR1 SGDLS and CDR2 YYNGEE come from the germline V gene. The CDR3 totals 14 residues. CDR3 sequence (DNA): TGTGCCAGCAGCGTAGGGGGGGCTACCAATGAGCAGTTCTTC. Its protein is CASSVGGATNEQFF. The whole variable domain, filled in from reference TRBV9 and TRBJ2-1, reads DSGVTQTPKHLITATGQRVTLRCSPRSGDLSVYWYQQSLDQGLQFLIQYYNGEERAKGNILERFSAQQFPDLHSELNLSSLELGDSALYFCASSVGGATNEQFFGPGTRLTVL.

V and J are TRBV7-8 and TRBJ1-2; D is ambiguous. The CDR3 runs to 14 residues. With 4 bases removed from V and 5 bases from J, the gap between germline ends came to 14 bases. Germline CDR1 and CDR2: SGHVS and FQNEAQ. This CDR3 reads CASSSTVVFYGYTF. The CDR3 DNA reads TGTGCCAGCAGCTCGACGGTTGTCTTTTATGGCTACACCTTC. The variable domain in full, completed from reference TRBV7-8 and TRBJ1-2, reads GAGVSQSPRYKVAKRGQDVALRCDPISGHVSLFWYQQALGQGPEFLTYFQNEAQLDKSGLPSDRFFAERPEGSVSTLKIQRTQQEDSAVYLCASSSTVVFYGYTFGSGTRLTVV.

This clone has more than one count but fewer than ten. V usage is TRBV13 and J usage is TRBJ2-7, with D possibly called TRBD1 or TRBD2 (5 bases each). The CDR3 runs 14 residues. The V end lost 5 bases, the J end lost 7 bases, and 18 bases lay between the germline ends. CDR1 is PRHDT, CDR2 FYEKMQ, per germline (reference sequence). CDR3 sequence (DNA): TGTGCCAGCAGCCGCGACGGGGCAGCAAAAGAGCAGTACTTC. Translated, it gives CASSRDGAAKEQYF.

The chain links TRBV5-1 to TRBJ2-7, with a possible D match to TRBD1 (6 bases). This CDR3 is built from 12 residues. Trimming removed 2 bases at V and 6 bases at J, with 9 bases between. Germline loops: CDR1 SGHRS, CDR2 YFSETQ. CDR3 sequence reads: CASSLGGVEQYF. The CDR3 DNA is TGCGCCAGCAGCTTAGGGGGTGTCGAGCAGTACTTC.

This clone was recorded a few times. This chain links TRBV27 with TRBJ2-7; 8 nucleotides agree with TRBD2. V dropped 4 bases and J dropped 6; count of bases not matched to a gene: 11. This CDR3 spans 15 amino acids. The V gene's germline CDR1 is MNHEY and CDR2 SMNVEV (reference sequence). CDR3 in DNA: TGTGCCAGCAGTTACGGACTAGCTCCGTGGGGCGAGCAGTACTTC. Its translation: CASSYGLAPWGEQYF.

The rearrangement joins TRBV9 to TRBJ1-1, with 7 bases identical to TRBD1. The J segment lost 4 bases and the V segment lost 2 bases, leaving 5 bases of the junction unmatched. The CDR3 runs 14 residues. The germline gives CDR1 SGDLS, CDR2 YYNGEE. The CDR3 nucleotides are TGTGCCAGCAGCGTCCAGGGGGTAGGCACTGAAGCTTTCTTT. Its translation: CASSVQGVGTEAFF.

The chain recombines TRBV29-1 with TRBJ1-2, with 10 positions matching TRBD1. The J segment lost 3 bases and the V segment lost 6 bases, leaving 4 bases of the junction unmatched. This CDR3 has 13 residues. The V gene's germline CDR1 is SQVTM and CDR2 ANQGSEA. CDR3 in DNA: TGCAGCGTCCCCGGGACAGGGGACTATGGCTACACCTTC. Translated, it gives CSVPGTGDYGYTF.